What follows are 19 T cell receptor beta chains derived from one specimen sequenced in a study of cytomegalovirus exposure and HLA in healthy donors. Primers for the PCR totalled 60 Vbeta and 13 Jbeta. Measured with immunoSEQ multiplex PCR; TCRdb has only the in-frame clones, and not every one. The sample carries some 100,000 clones, roughly 83% recorded once. Source material: PBMCs. Receptors were obtained from a male donor in good health and CMV-seropositive.

The gene calls are TRBV4-3 and TRBJ1-1; 7 nucleotides align to TRBD1. V was pared by 4 bases and J by 0 bases, with 2 bases of the junction left unmatched. The germline CDR1 and CDR2 sequences are LGHNA and YSLEER. This CDR3 is 14 amino acids long. This CDR3 is CASSLGQVNTEAFF. CDR3 in DNA: TGCGCCAGCAGCCTAGGACAGGTGAACACTGAAGCTTTCTTT.

The gene calls are TRBV19 and TRBJ1-5; D possibly corresponds to TRBD1 (6 bases). The V gene's germline CDR1 is LNHDA and CDR2 SQIVND (reference sequence). The CDR3 is 14 residues long. Between the trimmed V and J ends, which lost 4 bases and 6 bases, there was a span of 13 bases. This CDR3 reads CASSTGVISQPQHF. The CDR3 nucleotides are TGTGCCAGTAGTACAGGGGTAATCAGTCAGCCCCAGCATTTT. Complete variable domain (other parts from reference TRBV19 and TRBJ1-5): DGGITQSPKYLFRKEGQNVTLSCEQNLNHDAMYWYRQDPGQGLRLIYYSQIVNDFQKGDIAEGYSVSREKKESFPLTVTSAQKNPTAFYLCASSTGVISQPQHFGDGTRLSIL.

The chain uses TRBV5-1 and TRBJ2-7, with 8 bases aligning to TRBD2. Losses at the gene ends were 3 bases for V and 2 bases for J; bases not matched to a gene: 13. CDR3 length equals 17 residues. From germline, CDR1 is SGHRS and CDR2 YFSETQ. CDR3 in amino acids: CASSWPVSGERPYEQYF. The DNA of the CDR3 is TGCGCCAGCAGCTGGCCGGTTAGCGGGGAACGTCCCTACGAGCAGTACTTC. Variable domain in full (rest from reference TRBV5-1 and TRBJ2-7): KAGVTQTPRYLIKTRGQQVTLSCSPISGHRSVSWYQQTPGQGLQFLFEYFSETQRNKGNFPGRFSGRQFSNSRSEMNVSTLELGDSALYLCASSWPVSGERPYEQYFGPGTRLTVT.

V and J are TRBV9 and TRBJ1-1, with a possible D match to TRBD1 (6 bases). Germline loops: CDR1 SGDLS, CDR2 YYNGEE. The CDR3 length is 15 residues. Between the trimmed V and J ends, which lost 3 bases and 3 bases, there was a span of 15 bases. DNA of the CDR3: TGTGCCAGCAGCGAAAACCCGGGACATTACACTGAAGCTTTCTTT. Translating gives CASSENPGHYTEAFF.

V and J are TRBV5-1 and TRBJ1-2; no firm D call. Germline CDR1 is SGHRS and CDR2 is YFSETQ. V shed 0 bases and J shed 8 bases, with 11 bases lying between them. The CDR3 loop spans 13 amino acids. In nucleotides, the CDR3 is TGCGCCAGCAGCTTGGAGCTTCAAAGAGGCTACACCTTC. Translation gives CASSLELQRGYTF.

The chain recombines TRBV10-3 with TRBJ1-2; 7 positions match TRBD1. Per the germline V gene, CDR1 is ENHRY and CDR2 is SYGVKD. The CDR3 consists of 13 residues. The V and J ends lost 3 bases and 8 bases, in that order; junction bases with no gene match: 6. The DNA for the CDR3 is TGTGCCATCAGTGAAGACAGGGTGGGAGGCTACACCTTC. Its protein is CAISEDRVGGYTF.

The chain couples TRBV5-3 to TRBJ1-1, with TRBD1 matching 8 bases. TRBV5-3 is an ORF for which the function is uncertain. The CDR3 length is 18 residues. V shed 0 bases and J 3 bases; nucleotides not matched to a gene: 13. The CDR3 nucleotides are TGTGCCAGAAGCTTGGTTAACCGGGACAGGATGCGGGACACTGAAGCTTTCTTT. Its translation is CARSLVNRDRMRDTEAFF.

This rearrangement joins TRBV25-1 to TRBJ2-7, with TRBD2 matching over 7 bases. This CDR3 comprises 15 residues. Germline CDR1 MGHDK, CDR2 SYGVNS. V shed 4 bases and J 3 bases; nucleotides not matched to a gene: 9. CDR3 nucleotides: TGTGCCAGCAGTGGCTCGGGACTAAGAAACTACGAGCAGTACTTC. It encodes CASSGSGLRNYEQYF.

The J gene is TRBJ1-6, the V gene TRBV7-6, with D perhaps matching TRBD1 (6 bases). The CDR3 totals 19 residues. In germline, CDR1 is SGHVS, CDR2 FNYEAQ. V shed 5 bases and J shed 2 bases, with 22 bases lying between them. The CDR3 DNA is TGTGCCAGCAGCCCAACCCAGGGGCAGCAGAAAACCTATAATTCACCCCTCCACTTT. As protein: CASSPTQGQQKTYNSPLHF.

The chain links TRBV4-2 to TRBJ2-7; TRBD1 agrees at 8 bases. Germline V CDR1 and CDR2: LGHNA, YNFKEQ. Trimming at V came to 0 bases and at J to 4 bases, leaving 8 bases not matched to a gene. The CDR3 has 16 amino acids. The CDR3 DNA follows: TGTGCCAGCAGCCAAGAGGACAGGGCCTCCCGATACGAGCAGTACTTC. Amino acid sequence: CASSQEDRASRYEQYF.

This chain uses TRBV5-1 with TRBJ2-4; 7 nucleotides match TRBD1. The V gene's germline CDR1 is SGHRS and CDR2 YFSETQ. J was trimmed by 3 bases and V by 4 bases; bases with no gene match: 1. This CDR3 is 13 amino acids long. Written as DNA, the CDR3 is TGCGCCAGCAGCCGGGACAGCAAAAACATTCAGTACTTC. Its protein is CASSRDSKNIQYF.

This chain joins TRBV5-5 and TRBJ1-2; D gene unclear. Germline-derived CDR1 and CDR2 are SGHKS and YYEKEE (reference sequence). Trimming shortened V by 3 bases and J by 5 bases, and 8 bases separated the two germline ends. The CDR3 spans 12 residues. The CDR3 spells CASSSGGYGYTF. The DNA of the CDR3 is TGTGCCAGCAGCTCGGGAGGATATGGCTACACCTTC.

The chain employs TRBV7-9 and TRBJ1-1; no definite D call. Germline-derived CDR1 and CDR2 are SEHNR and FQNEAQ (reference sequence). The CDR3 runs to 16 residues. V lost 5 bases, J lost 0 bases, and 16 bases lay in between. CDR3 sequence (DNA): TGTGCCAGCAGCCCCCCTGGCAGACAAATGAACACTGAAGCTTTCTTT. This encodes CASSPPGRQMNTEAFF.

This clone has only a few counts. V is TRBV20-1 and J is TRBJ2-5; D not certain. The CDR3 totals 11 residues. V was cut by 5 bases and J by 13 bases, with 17 bases left in between. Germline loops: CDR1 DFQATT, CDR2 SNEGSKA (reference sequence). CDR3: CSAYDTERSYF. The CDR3 nucleotides are TGCAGTGCTTACGACACAGAAAGATCGTACTTC.

The chain links TRBV7-3 to TRBJ2-5; the match to TRBD1 covers 9 bases. After removal of 5 bases from V and 4 bases from J, the junction contained 14 bases not matched to a gene. The CDR3 runs to 17 residues. Germline loops: CDR1 SGHTA, CDR2 FQGTGA. CDR3 DNA: TGTGCCAGCAGCCCCGACGGTTACAGGGGGCCCCCAGAGACCCAGTACTTC. This codes for CASSPDGYRGPPETQYF.

This clone showed up just a few times. CDR3: CASCPAQRDWEQYF. Here the CDR3 DNA reads TGTGCCAGCTGCCCAGCTCAGCGGGATTGGGAGCAGTACTTC. The gene calls are TRBV5-6 and TRBJ2-7, with 7 bases lining up with TRBD2. V lost 7 bases, J lost 7 bases, and 14 bases stayed unmatched. In germline, CDR1 is SGHDT, CDR2 YYEEEE. The CDR3 length is 14 residues.

The chain carries TRBV30 and TRBJ2-1; TRBD2 agrees at 9 bases. Germline V gene data show CDR1 as GTSNPN and CDR2 as SVGIG (reference sequence). V was clipped by 0 bases and J by 7 bases; unmatched bases: 7. This CDR3 is built from 15 residues. CDR3 loop: CAWSVRGLAQNEQFF. In nucleotides, the CDR3 is TGTGCCTGGAGTGTTAGGGGACTAGCTCAGAATGAGCAGTTCTTC. Full variable domain (outside the CDR3, taken from reference TRBV30 and TRBJ2-1): SQTIHQWPATLVQPVGSPLSLECTVEGTSNPNLYWYRQAAGRGLQLLFYSVGIGQISSEVPQNLSASRPQDRQFILSSKKLLLSDSGFYLCAWSVRGLAQNEQFFGPGTRLTVL.

As regards this clone: The junction and the germline gene differ at one end; a read error may be behind it. CDR3 residues: CASSLYLGTGELFF. As DNA, the CDR3 is TGTGCTAGCAGCCTTTACCTCGGCACCGGGGAGCTGTTTTTT. This rearrangement joins TRBV7-7 to TRBJ2-2; D ambiguous. The CDR3 has 14 amino acids. CDR1 and CDR2 from the germline V gene are SSHAT and FNYEAQ (reference sequence).

This chain links TRBV4-1 with TRBJ1-1; D ambiguous. Trimming cost V 3 bases and J 1 base, with 9 bases left between them. CDR1 MGHRA and CDR2 YSYEKL come from the germline V gene. The CDR3 consists of 14 residues. The CDR3 DNA sequence: TGCGCCAGCAGCCACCTTGGCGGGAACACTGAAGCTTTCTTT. It specifies CASSHLGGNTEAFF.